Sequencing of this T cell receptor (beta chain) was carried out in a study of cytomegalovirus exposure and HLA in healthy donors. The assay was immunoSEQ multiplex PCR, and TCRdb's table has in-frame clones only and misses some. The repertoire holds around 250,000 clones, with roughly 89% as singletons. This CDR3 contains 14 residues. The germline V gene has CDR1 SGHDN and CDR2 FVKESK. Trimming stripped 2 bases from V and 3 bases from J, with 8 bases between. The donors were part of the roughly 120-subject validation cohort, which stood apart from the roughly 670-subject first cohort. Study-level findings and limits: The study put 150 or so TCR beta chains on its list as cytomegalovirus-associated. Subsequent analysis showed first-cohort TCR clusters tending to co-occur in 120 validation repertoires.

On this clone itself: The target antigen is unknown.

Material: PBMCs. The receptor comes from a young woman in good health and CMV-seronegative. J is TRBJ1-3 and V is TRBV14; D gene uncertain. The CDR3 nucleotides are TGTGCCAGCAGCCAATTTGACTTTGGAAACACCATATATTTT. It translates to CASSQFDFGNTIYF.